The rows below give T cell receptor beta chains drawn from one sample of a study of cytomegalovirus exposure and HLA in healthy donors. TCRdb's table, derived via immunoSEQ multiplex PCR, lists solely in-frame clones and lacks some. This table holds roughly 100,000 clones, roughly 80% found once. Sequenced input: PBMCs. The receptors originated from a human donor in good health. Each CDR3 is given with its conserved first and last residue. Fields, in order: CDR3 DNA, CDR3 protein, clone size, D gene, J gene, V gene. The D gene is left open where the match is weak. Rows may omit the clone size; those that give it use once, few, many or a size class.

CDR3 DNA: TGTGCCAGTAGTCCGTCGAGGGTTATCACCGGGGAGCTGTTTTTT; CDR3 protein: CASSPSRVITGELFF; clone size: NA; D gene: NA; J gene: TRBJ2-2; V gene: TRBV19
CDR3 DNA: TGTGCCAGCAGTTTCGGAGGGGGCGGGTTTCAGCCCCAGCATTTT; CDR3 protein: CASSFGGGGFQPQHF; clone size: NA; D gene: TRBD1; J gene: TRBJ1-5; V gene: TRBV27
CDR3 DNA: TGTGCCAGCACCCCCTCGGGAAACTATGGCTACACCTTC; CDR3 protein: CASTPSGNYGYTF; clone size: NA; D gene: NA; J gene: TRBJ1-2; V gene: TRBV5-6
CDR3 DNA: TGTGCCACCAGCAGACTGGACAGGGGCAGGTACGAGCAGTACTTC; CDR3 protein: CATSRLDRGRYEQYF; clone size: few; D gene: TRBD1; J gene: TRBJ2-7; V gene: TRBV15
CDR3 DNA: TGCGCCAGCAGCCGCCTTGGGGCGGGGGAAGAGACCCAGTACTTC; CDR3 protein: CASSRLGAGEETQYF; clone size: NA; D gene: TRBD2; J gene: TRBJ2-5; V gene: TRBV4-1
CDR3 DNA: TGTGCCAGCAGTTTATCTTGGGGACAGGGTGTAGCAGGCTACACCTTC; CDR3 protein: CASSLSWGQGVAGYTF; clone size: NA; D gene: TRBD1; J gene: TRBJ1-2; V gene: TRBV27
CDR3 DNA: TGCGCCAGCAGCTGGGGAACTTACAGGGTGGACTATGGCTACACCTTC; CDR3 protein: CASSWGTYRVDYGYTF; clone size: NA; D gene: NA; J gene: TRBJ1-2; V gene: TRBV5-1
CDR3 DNA: TGTGCCAGCAACGACAGGGCGGCGGATGGCTACACCTTC; CDR3 protein: CASNDRAADGYTF; clone size: once; D gene: TRBD1; J gene: TRBJ1-2; V gene: TRBV7-9
CDR3 DNA: TGTGCCAGCAGTTCCCAGGGAGGGGGCACTGAAGCTTTCTTT; CDR3 protein: CASSSQGGGTEAFF; clone size: NA; D gene: NA; J gene: TRBJ1-1; V gene: TRBV28
CDR3 DNA: TGTGCCAGCGGATCTAGCGGGAGGGAGCAAGATACGCAGTATTTT; CDR3 protein: CASGSSGREQDTQYF; clone size: NA; D gene: TRBD2; J gene: TRBJ2-3; V gene: TRBV7-2